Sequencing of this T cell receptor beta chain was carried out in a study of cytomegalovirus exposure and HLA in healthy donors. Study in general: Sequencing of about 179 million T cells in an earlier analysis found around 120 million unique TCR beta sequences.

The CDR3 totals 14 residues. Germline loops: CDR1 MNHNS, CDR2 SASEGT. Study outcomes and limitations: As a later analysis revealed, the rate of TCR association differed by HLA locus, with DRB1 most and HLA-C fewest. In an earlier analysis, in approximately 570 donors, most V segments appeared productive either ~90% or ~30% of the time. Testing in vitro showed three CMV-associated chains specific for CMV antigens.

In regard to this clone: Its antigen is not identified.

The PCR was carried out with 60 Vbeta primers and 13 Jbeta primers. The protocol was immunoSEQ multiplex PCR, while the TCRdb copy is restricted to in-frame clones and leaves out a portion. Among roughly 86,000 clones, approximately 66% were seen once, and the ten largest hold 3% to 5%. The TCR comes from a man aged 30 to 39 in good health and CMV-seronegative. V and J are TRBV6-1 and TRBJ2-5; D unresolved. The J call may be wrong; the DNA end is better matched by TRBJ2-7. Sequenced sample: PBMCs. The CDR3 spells CASIPSVISYEQYF. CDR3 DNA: TGTGCCAGCATCCCGTCGGTGATCTCCTACGAGCAGTACTTC.